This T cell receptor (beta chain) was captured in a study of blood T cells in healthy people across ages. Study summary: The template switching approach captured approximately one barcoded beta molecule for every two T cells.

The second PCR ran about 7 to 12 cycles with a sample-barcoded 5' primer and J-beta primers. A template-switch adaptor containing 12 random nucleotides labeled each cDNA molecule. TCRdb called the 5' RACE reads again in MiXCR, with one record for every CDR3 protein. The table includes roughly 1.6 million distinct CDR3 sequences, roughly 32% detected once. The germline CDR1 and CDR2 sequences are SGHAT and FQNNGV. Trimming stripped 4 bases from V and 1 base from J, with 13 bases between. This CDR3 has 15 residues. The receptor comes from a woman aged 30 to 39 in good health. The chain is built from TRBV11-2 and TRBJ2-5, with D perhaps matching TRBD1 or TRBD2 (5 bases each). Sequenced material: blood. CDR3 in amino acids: CASSSRDPLQETQYF. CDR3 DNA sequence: TGTGCCAGCAGCTCACGGGACCCCCTCCAAGAGACCCAGTACTTC.